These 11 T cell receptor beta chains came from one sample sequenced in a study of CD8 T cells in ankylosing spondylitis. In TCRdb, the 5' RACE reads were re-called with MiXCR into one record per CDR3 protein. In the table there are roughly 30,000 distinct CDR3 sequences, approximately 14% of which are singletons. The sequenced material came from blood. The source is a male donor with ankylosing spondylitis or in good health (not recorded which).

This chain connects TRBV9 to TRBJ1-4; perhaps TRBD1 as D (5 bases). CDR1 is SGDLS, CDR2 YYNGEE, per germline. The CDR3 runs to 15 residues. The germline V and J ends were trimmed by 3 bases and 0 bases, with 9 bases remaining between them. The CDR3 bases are TGTGCCAGCAGCGGAGGGGACGCAACTAATGAAAAACTGTTTTTT. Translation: CASSGGDATNEKLFF. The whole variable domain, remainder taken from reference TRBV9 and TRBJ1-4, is DSGVTQTPKHLITATGQRVTLRCSPRSGDLSVYWYQQSLDQGLQFLIQYYNGEERAKGNILERFSAQQFPDLHSELNLSSLELGDSALYFCASSGGDATNEKLFFGSGTQLSVL.

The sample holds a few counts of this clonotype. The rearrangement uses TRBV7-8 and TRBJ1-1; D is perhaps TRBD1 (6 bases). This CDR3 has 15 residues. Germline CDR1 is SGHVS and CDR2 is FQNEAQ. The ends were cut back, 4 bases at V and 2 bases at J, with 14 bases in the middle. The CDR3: CASSSRTGTNTEAFF. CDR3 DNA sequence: TGTGCCAGCAGCTCCCGCACAGGGACTAACACTGAAGCTTTCTTT.

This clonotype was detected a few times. The CDR3 region is CAISESKGGAEYF. The CDR3 DNA is TGTGCCATCAGTGAGTCGAAAGGGGGCGCTGAGTACTTC. This chain uses TRBV10-3 with TRBJ2-4; 7 nucleotides line up with TRBD1. CDR3 length: 13 amino acids. The V segment lost 0 bases and the J segment 14 bases; nucleotides outside the gene matches: 7. Per the germline V gene, CDR1 is ENHRY and CDR2 is SYGVKD.

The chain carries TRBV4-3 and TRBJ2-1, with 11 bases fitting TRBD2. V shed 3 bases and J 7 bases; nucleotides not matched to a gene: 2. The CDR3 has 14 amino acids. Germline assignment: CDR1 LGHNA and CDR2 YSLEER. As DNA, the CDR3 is TGCGCCAGCAGCCACGGGACTAGCGGAAATGAGCAGTTCTTC. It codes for CASSHGTSGNEQFF.

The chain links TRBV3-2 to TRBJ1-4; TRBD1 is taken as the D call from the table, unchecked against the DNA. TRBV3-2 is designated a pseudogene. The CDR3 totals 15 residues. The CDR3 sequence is CASSHEGQMNEKLFF. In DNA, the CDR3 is TGTGCCAGCAGCCACGAGGGACAGATGAATGAAAAACTGTTTTTT.

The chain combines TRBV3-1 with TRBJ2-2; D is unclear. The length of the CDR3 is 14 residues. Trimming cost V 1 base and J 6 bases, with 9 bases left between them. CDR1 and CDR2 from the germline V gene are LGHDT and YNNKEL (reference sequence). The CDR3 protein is CASSQGRTSGELFF. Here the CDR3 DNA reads TGTGCCAGCAGCCAAGGTCGGACGTCCGGGGAGCTGTTTTTT.

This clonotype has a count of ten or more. CDR3 nucleotides: TGCAGCGTTGACACATTGGCCGATGAGCAGTTCTTC. Amino acids: CSVDTLADEQFF. The V and J genes are TRBV29-1 and TRBJ2-1; the D is unclear. V was trimmed by 3 bases and J by 8 bases, leaving 11 bases between them. The CDR3 contains 12 residues. Germline V gene sequence: CDR1 SQVTM, CDR2 ANQGSEA.

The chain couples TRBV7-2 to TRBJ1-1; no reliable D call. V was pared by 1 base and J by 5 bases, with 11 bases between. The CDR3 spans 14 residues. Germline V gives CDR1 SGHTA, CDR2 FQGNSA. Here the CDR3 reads CASSLEGSRTEAFF. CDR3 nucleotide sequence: TGTGCCAGCAGCTTAGAGGGCAGTAGGACTGAAGCTTTCTTT.

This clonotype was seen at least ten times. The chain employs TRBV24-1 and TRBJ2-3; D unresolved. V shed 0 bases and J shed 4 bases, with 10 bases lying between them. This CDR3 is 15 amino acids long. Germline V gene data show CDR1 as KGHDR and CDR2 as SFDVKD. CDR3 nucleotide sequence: TGTGCCACCAGTGATTTGTCCACAACCCCAGATACGCAGTATTTT. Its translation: CATSDLSTTPDTQYF.

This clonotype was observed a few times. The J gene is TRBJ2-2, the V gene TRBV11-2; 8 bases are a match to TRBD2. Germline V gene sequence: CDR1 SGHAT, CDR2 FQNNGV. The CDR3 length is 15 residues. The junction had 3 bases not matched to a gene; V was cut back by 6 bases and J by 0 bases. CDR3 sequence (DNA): TGTGCCAGCAGGAGGGGACTAGCGAACACCGGGGAGCTGTTTTTT. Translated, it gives CASRRGLANTGELFF.

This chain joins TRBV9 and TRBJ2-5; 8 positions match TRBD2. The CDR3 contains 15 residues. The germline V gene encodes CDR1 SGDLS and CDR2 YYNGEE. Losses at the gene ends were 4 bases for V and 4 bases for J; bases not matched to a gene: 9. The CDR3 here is CASSPTGTRGETQYF. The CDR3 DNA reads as TGTGCCAGCAGCCCCACCGGGACTAGAGGAGAGACCCAGTACTTC. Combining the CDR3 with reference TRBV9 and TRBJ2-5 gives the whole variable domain DSGVTQTPKHLITATGQRVTLRCSPRSGDLSVYWYQQSLDQGLQFLIQYYNGEERAKGNILERFSAQQFPDLHSELNLSSLELGDSALYFCASSPTGTRGETQYFGPGTRLLVL.